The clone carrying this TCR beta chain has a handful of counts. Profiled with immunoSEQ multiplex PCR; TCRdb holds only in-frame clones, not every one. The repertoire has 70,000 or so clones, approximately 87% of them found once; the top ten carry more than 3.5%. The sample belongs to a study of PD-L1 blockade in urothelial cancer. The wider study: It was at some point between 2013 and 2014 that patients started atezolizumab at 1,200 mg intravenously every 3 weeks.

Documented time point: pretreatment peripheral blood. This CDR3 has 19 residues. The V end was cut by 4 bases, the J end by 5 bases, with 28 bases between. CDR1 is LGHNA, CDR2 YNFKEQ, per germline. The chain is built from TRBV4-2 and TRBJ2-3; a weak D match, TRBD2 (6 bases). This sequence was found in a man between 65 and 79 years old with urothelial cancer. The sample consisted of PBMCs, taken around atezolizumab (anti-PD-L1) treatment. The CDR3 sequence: CASSPLPGAGPMRGDTQYF. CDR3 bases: TGTGCCAGCAGCCCTCTCCCAGGAGCGGGCCCGATGAGAGGAGATACGCAGTATTTT.